A selection of T cell receptor beta chains follows, all from one sample in a study of CD8 T cells in Susac syndrome. TCRdb fed the immunoSEQ multiplex PCR reads into MiXCR, producing one record per CDR3 protein. The data show under 550,000 distinct CDR3 sequences, with roughly 85% seen just once and about 0.12% held by the top ten. The sequencing input was CD8+ T cells from PBMCs. The receptors derive from a human donor with multiple sclerosis. CDR3s include the opening cysteine and the closing phenylalanine or tryptophan. Fields, in order: D gene, clone size, CDR3 length, V gene, J gene, CDR3 protein, CDR3 DNA. D genes are given only for firm matches. Clone size is given for some rows only: seen once, a few or many times, or a class if the clone is expanded.

TRBD1,few,13,TRBV20-1,TRBJ2-7,CSAIGDSTYEQYF,TGCAGTGCTATTGGGGACAGTACCTACGAGCAGTACTTC
-,-,14,TRBV27,TRBJ2-3,CASSTYESTDTQYF,TGTGCCAGCAGTACATACGAAAGCACAGATACGCAGTATTTT
-,-,14,TRBV4-1,TRBJ2-3,CASSPAGLPLTQYF,TGCGCCAGCAGCCCCGCGGGGCTTCCGCTTACGCAGTATTTT
TRBD2,-,19,TRBV27,TRBJ2-2,CASSSPGLAGGPWTGELFF,TGTGCCAGCAGTTCCCCGGGACTAGCGGGAGGGCCTTGGACCGGGGAGCTGTTTTTT
TRBD2,-,15,TRBV3-1,TRBJ2-1,CASGPTSGGYNEQFF,TGTGCCAGCGGGCCTACTAGCGGTGGGTACAATGAGCAGTTCTTC
-,-,15,TRBV6-1,TRBJ1-1,CASRDWEQMNTEAFF,TGTGCCAGCAGAGACTGGGAACAGATGAACACTGAAGCTTTCTTT
TRBD1,-,15,TRBV27,TRBJ2-3,CASSLSDREADTQYF,TGTGCCAGCAGTTTATCGGACAGGGAAGCAGATACGCAGTATTTT
TRBD2,-,18,TRBV12-3/TRBV12-4,TRBJ2-3,CASSLGTSGEGGTDTQYF,TGTGCCAGCAGTCTCGGGACTAGCGGGGAGGGGGGCACAGATACGCAGTATTTT
TRBD1,-,13,TRBV7-9,TRBJ1-2,CASSDGQGAGYTF,TGTGCCAGCAGTGACGGACAGGGGGCTGGCTACACCTTC
TRBD2,-,15,TRBV27,TRBJ2-7,CASSLGASGRYEQYF,TGTGCCAGCAGTTTAGGGGCTAGCGGGAGGTACGAGCAGTACTTC
TRBD2,-,16,TRBV27,TRBJ2-5,CASSLSAGGYQETQYF,TGTGCCAGCAGTTTATCGGCGGGAGGGTACCAAGAGACCCAGTACTTC
-,-,12,TRBV30,TRBJ2-7,CAWSPVSYEQYF,TGTGCCTGGAGTCCGGTGAGTTACGAGCAGTACTTC
TRBD2,-,18,TRBV28,TRBJ2-7,CASSSGLAGGPQFYEQYF,TGTGCCAGCAGCTCCGGACTAGCGGGAGGGCCGCAGTTCTACGAGCAGTACTTC
-,-,14,TRBV27,TRBJ1-4,CASSLGHVNEKLFF,TGTGCCAGCAGTTTAGGACACGTAAATGAAAAACTGTTTTTT
TRBD1,-,16,TRBV6-5,TRBJ1-6,CASSYGLGQYNSPLHF,TGTGCCAGCAGTTACGGATTGGGACAGTATAATTCACCCCTCCACTTT
-,-,16,TRBV11-2,TRBJ1-6,CASSLWRQDLNSPLHF,TGTGCCAGCAGCTTATGGCGACAGGATCTTAATTCACCCCTCCACTTT
-,-,15,TRBV4-1,TRBJ2-7,CASSPTSHSSYEQYF,TGCGCCAGCAGCCCGACGAGTCACAGCTCCTACGAGCAGTACTTC
-,few,13,TRBV6-1,TRBJ1-1,CASPGTADTEAFF,TGTGCCAGTCCCGGGACGGCCGACACTGAAGCTTTCTTT
TRBD2,-,15,TRBV5-5,TRBJ2-7,CASSIQTSGSHEQYF,TGTGCCAGCAGCATACAGACTAGCGGGAGCCACGAGCAGTACTTC
-,-,13,TRBV7-6,TRBJ1-1,CASSFEADTEAFF,TGTGCCAGCAGCTTCGAAGCGGACACTGAAGCTTTCTTT
-,-,12,TRBV29-1,TRBJ2-1,CSVVASPNEQFF,TGCAGCGTTGTTGCTAGTCCCAATGAGCAGTTCTTC
-,-,15,TRBV4-1,TRBJ2-4,CAGSHLGGAKNIQYF,TGCGCCGGCAGCCACCTTGGGGGAGCCAAAAACATTCAGTACTTC
TRBD1,-,14,TRBV19,TRBJ1-1,CASSIRGTAAEAFF,TGTGCCAGTAGTATCAGAGGGACAGCGGCTGAAGCTTTCTTT
-,few,13,TRBV19,TRBJ1-5,CASSGTDNQPQHF,TGTGCCAGTAGTGGTACAGACAATCAGCCCCAGCATTTT
-,-,16,TRBV18,TRBJ2-7,CASSPYALAKSYEQYF,TGTGCCAGCTCACCCTACGCCCTAGCGAAGTCCTACGAGCAGTACTTC
-,-,14,TRBV6-2/TRBV6-3,TRBJ2-7,CASSYIHQVGEQYF,TGTGCCAGCAGTTATATCCATCAGGTCGGCGAGCAGTACTTC
TRBD1,once,15,TRBV2,TRBJ1-5,CASSEADRSNQPQHF,TGTGCCAGCAGTGAAGCGGACAGGAGCAATCAGCCCCAGCATTTT
-,-,18,TRBV7-8,TRBJ2-1,CASSTPSPTTAAYNEQFF,TGTGCCAGCAGCACACCATCCCCTACAACCGCCGCCTACAATGAGCAGTTCTTC
TRBD2,-,16,TRBV27,TRBJ2-1,CASSLFSGDPVNEQFF,TGTGCCAGCAGTTTATTTAGCGGGGACCCGGTAAATGAGCAGTTCTTC
-,-,15,TRBV4-1,TRBJ2-5,CASSQVSGHQETQYF,TGCGCCAGCAGCCAAGTATCTGGCCACCAAGAGACCCAGTACTTC
TRBD2,-,15,TRBV28,TRBJ2-1,CASSLGLPNSDEQFF,TGTGCCAGCAGTTTGGGACTACCCAACTCGGATGAGCAGTTCTTC
TRBD1,-,15,TRBV6-5,TRBJ2-2,CASTFGTGATGELFF,TGTGCCAGCACATTCGGGACAGGGGCAACCGGGGAGCTGTTTTTT
-,-,12,TRBV7-7,TRBJ2-2,CAFRGNTGELFF,TGTGCCTTCCGGGGGAACACCGGGGAGCTGTTTTTT
TRBD1,-,16,TRBV5-6,TRBJ2-3,CASSLKYRGFVDTQYF,TGTGCCAGCAGCTTAAAATACAGGGGGTTCGTAGATACGCAGTATTTT
-,-,13,TRBV9,TRBJ1-1,CASSVEGANEAFF,TGTGCCAGCAGCGTAGAGGGAGCCAACGAAGCTTTCTTT
-,-,16,TRBV7-6,TRBJ2-3,CASSPGVGGAADTQYF,TGTGCCAGCAGCCCTGGCGTGGGCGGGGCGGCAGATACGCAGTATTTT